This entry is about one T cell receptor beta chain. The data originate from a study of blood T cell repertoires in COVID-19. Original methodology: Amplification from reference gene primers served as the basis for estimated nucleated cell counts. TCRdb's copy holds only in-frame clones and misses some; the assay was immunoSEQ multiplex PCR. That table furnishes V, J and clone size, whereas the DNA furnished D and trimming. Seen here are tens of thousands of clones, around 84% observed once, and the top ten hold 5.5% to 7%. This TCR came from a man aged 50-59 years with active COVID-19. Input material: peripheral blood.

CDR3 protein: CASSLNSLTEAFF. The CDR3 DNA is TGTGCCAGCAGCTTAAATTCACTCACTGAAGCTTTCTTT. The rearrangement joins TRBV7-2 to TRBJ1-1; D gene unclear. CDR1 is SGHTA, CDR2 FQGNSA, per germline. Deletions cut 2 bases from V and 4 bases from J, with 8 bases between. The length of the CDR3 is 13 residues.